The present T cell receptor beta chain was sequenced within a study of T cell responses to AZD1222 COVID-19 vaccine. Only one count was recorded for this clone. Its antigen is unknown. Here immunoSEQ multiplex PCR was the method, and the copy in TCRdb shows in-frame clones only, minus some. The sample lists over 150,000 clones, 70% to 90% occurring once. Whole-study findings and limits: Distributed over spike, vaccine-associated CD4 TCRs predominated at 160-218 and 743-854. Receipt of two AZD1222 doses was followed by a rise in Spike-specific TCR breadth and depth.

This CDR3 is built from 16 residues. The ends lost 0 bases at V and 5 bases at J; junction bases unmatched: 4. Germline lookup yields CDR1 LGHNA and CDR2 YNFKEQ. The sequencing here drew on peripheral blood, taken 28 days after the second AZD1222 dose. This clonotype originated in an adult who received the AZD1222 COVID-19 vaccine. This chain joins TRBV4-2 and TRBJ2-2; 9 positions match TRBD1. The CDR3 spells CASSQERDRDTGELFF. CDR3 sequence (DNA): TGTGCCAGCAGCCAAGAACGGGACAGGGATACCGGGGAGCTGTTTTTT.